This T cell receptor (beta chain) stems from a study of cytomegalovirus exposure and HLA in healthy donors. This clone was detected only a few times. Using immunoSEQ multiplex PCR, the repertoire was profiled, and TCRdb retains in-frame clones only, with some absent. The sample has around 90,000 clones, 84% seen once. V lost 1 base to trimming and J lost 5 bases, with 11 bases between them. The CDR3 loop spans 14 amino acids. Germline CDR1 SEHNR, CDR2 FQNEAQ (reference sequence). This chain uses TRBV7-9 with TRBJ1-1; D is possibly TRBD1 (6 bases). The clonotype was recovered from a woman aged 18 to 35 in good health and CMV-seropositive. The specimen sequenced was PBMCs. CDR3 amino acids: CASSLEGGGTEAFF. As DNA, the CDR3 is TGTGCCAGCAGCTTAGAAGGGGGGGGTACTGAAGCTTTCTTT.